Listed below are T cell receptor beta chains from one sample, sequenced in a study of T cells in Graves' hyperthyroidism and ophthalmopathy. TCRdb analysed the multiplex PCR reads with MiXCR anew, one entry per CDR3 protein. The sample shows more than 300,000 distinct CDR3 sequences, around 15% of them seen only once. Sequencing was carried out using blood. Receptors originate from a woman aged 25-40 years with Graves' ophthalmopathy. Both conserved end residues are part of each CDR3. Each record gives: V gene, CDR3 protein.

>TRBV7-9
CASSSDGFYEQYF
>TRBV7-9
CASSTGAVEKLFF
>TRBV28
CASSDRGLAKNIQYF
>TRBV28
CASSLGVSGTEAFF
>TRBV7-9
CASSPAEGTMFTTEAFF
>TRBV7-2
CASSLARRTGPDTQYF
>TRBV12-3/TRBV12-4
CASSFAGGGYGYTF
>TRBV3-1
CASSQDVHGTSGGSYEQYF
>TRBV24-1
CATSDTRRGTGDAQHF
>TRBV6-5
CASRQTASSGNTIYF
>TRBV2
CASIESGRSYEQYF
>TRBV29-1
CSVEKPAGGYTF
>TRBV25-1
CASSSRDRPLRSLHF
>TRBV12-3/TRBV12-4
CASKRGATDTQYF
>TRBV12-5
CASGWGFATNEKLFF
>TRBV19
CASSIRTDGGYTF
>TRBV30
CAWSGQGLYNEQFF
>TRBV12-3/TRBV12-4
CASSPRTGAPYGYTF
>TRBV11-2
CASSLDGHSPLHF
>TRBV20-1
CSAVGGGRLETQYF
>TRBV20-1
CSAFHLLAGDEETQYF
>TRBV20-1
CSVGPNTDTQYF
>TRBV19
CATYDSTNEKLFF
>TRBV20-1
CSAPGSGGLSSYNEQFF
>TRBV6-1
CASSPHPGRGAYNEQFF
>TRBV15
CATDDFNSNQPQHF
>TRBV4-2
CASSQPRGGSTGELFF
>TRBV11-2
CASSLVRSSYNSPLHF
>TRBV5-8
CASRDGAKNIQYF
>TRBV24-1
CATTAGSGELFF
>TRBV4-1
CASSQAGLIGDTQYF
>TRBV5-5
CASSPQVGGFHEQYF
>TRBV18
CASSPPSGQKNTEAFF
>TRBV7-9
CASSSDGTGHQPQHF
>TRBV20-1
CSAPDRGHTEAFF
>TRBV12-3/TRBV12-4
CASALLLSTDTQYF
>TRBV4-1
CASSPPTWNQPQHF
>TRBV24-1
CATSEALAGGSYNEQFF
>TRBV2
CASSTGAITEAFF
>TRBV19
CASSHPDRPYEQYF
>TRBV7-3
CASSPYGGFLFF
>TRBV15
CAASRDPQGEETQYF
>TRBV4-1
CASSRDHWGVREAFF
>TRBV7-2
CASSLPTNSGELFF
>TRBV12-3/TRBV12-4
CASSWPGGDEKLFF
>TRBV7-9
CASSLEERIQYF
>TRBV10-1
CASSESTLAGTTDTQYF
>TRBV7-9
CASSSRTSGGKETQYF
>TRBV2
CASSTGTGSTEAFF
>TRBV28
CASSISGGLGGELFF
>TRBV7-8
CASSPGGLEAETQYF
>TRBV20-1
CSARDRWVDEQFF
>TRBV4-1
CASSQDKGDEQYF
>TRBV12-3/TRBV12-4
CASSLLAGLGEQYF
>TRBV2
CASRGLAGNTGELFF